In this sample, the clone carrying this T cell receptor (beta chain) turned up many times. Its antigen is still unknown. In the original analysis: To classify distant metastasis in papillary thyroid cancer, a model was built from CDR3 differences across clinicopathological groups. From the PCR reads, TCRdb re-called clones with MiXCR. The V and J calls and clone size come from TCRdb's table, not from the authors' own analysis. Here the sample spans roughly 70,000 clones, roughly 18% being singletons. The sample belongs to a study of metastatic and nonmetastatic thyroid tumors. Across the whole study: Across peripheral blood and tumor or nodule tissue samples taken from malignant and benign thyroid patients, the repertoires were compared with one another. Findings and caveats of the study: Significantly greater TCR beta diversity was reportedly found in malignant thyroid tumors than in benign nodules (in blood and tumor).

CDR3 length: 14 residues. The V end lost 2 bases, the J end lost 3 bases, and 11 bases lay between the germline ends. Germline CDR1 MNHNS, CDR2 SASEGT. Nobody among the patients had been given any treatment before thyroid surgery. The chain has TRBV6-1 and TRBJ2-7, with D possibly being TRBD2 (5 bases). The sequenced material came from blood. This TCR derives from a female donor with papillary thyroid cancer or a benign thyroid nodule (not recorded which). Some clones in this sample may be carry-over from other donors' samples. The DNA for the CDR3 is TGTGCCAGCAGTGAAAACTTCAGCGGCTACGAGCAGTACTTC. Amino acid sequence: CASSENFSGYEQYF.